This paragraph covers one T cell receptor (beta chain) sequence. These data belong to a study of blood T cells in healthy people across ages. Then a second PCR, running roughly 6 to 11 cycles, was carried out with a sample-barcoded 5' primer and a J-beta primer mix. TCRdb independently ran MiXCR on the 5' RACE reads; one entry per CDR3 protein. The data show about 640,000 distinct CDR3 sequences, roughly 41% seen once. The CDR3 has 14 residues. The V gene lost 5 bases and the J gene lost 1 base, with 11 bases spanning the gap. The germline V gene has CDR1 SGHTA and CDR2 FQGNSA. The TCR was taken from a man older than 75 in good health. V and J are TRBV7-2 and TRBJ2-5; D assignment may be TRBD1 or TRBD2 (5 bases each). Sequenced material: blood. CDR3: CASSARGAQETQYF. The CDR3 DNA sequence: TGTGCCAGCAGCGCCCGAGGGGCCCAAGAGACCCAGTACTTC.